The next 26 T cell receptor beta chains were all read from a single sample in a study of cytomegalovirus exposure and HLA in healthy donors. PCR employed 60 Vbeta and 13 Jbeta primers. Libraries were prepared by immunoSEQ multiplex PCR; TCRdb keeps only in-frame clonotypes and omits some of them. The sample has fewer than 150,000 clones, approximately 80% seen once. Sequencing used PBMCs. The receptors here all came from a female donor in good health and CMV-seropositive.

The chain joins TRBV7-2 to TRBJ1-1; the D is unclear. The V end was cut by 2 bases, the J end by 8 bases, with 9 bases between. This CDR3 is 12 amino acids long. Germline CDR1 is SGHTA and CDR2 is FQGNSA. In DNA form, the CDR3 reads TGTGCCAGCAGCTTAACCAGACTCGAAGCTTTCTTT. Its translation is CASSLTRLEAFF.

The chain employs TRBV4-1 and TRBJ2-3, with 10 positions matching TRBD2. Per the germline V gene, CDR1 is MGHRA and CDR2 is YSYEKL. CDR3 length: 19 amino acids. Trimming removed 4 bases from V and 0 bases from J; junction bases left unmatched: 13. The CDR3 here is CASSLLERGGSASTDTQYF. In nucleotides, the CDR3 is TGCGCCAGCAGCCTTCTTGAGCGGGGGGGCAGTGCTAGCACAGATACGCAGTATTTT.

The V call is TRBV5-4, the J call TRBJ1-2; 12 positions agree with TRBD1. From germline, CDR1 is SGHNT and CDR2 YYREEE (reference sequence). V was clipped by 5 bases and J by 0 bases; unmatched bases: 11. This CDR3 spans 18 amino acids. The DNA for the CDR3 is TGTGCCAGCAGGTCAGACCGGGACAGGGGGCTTACTAACTATGGCTACACCTTC. This gives the protein CASRSDRDRGLTNYGYTF.

The chain is built from TRBV30 and TRBJ1-5, with TRBD1 as a possible D gene (5 bases). The CDR3 covers 16 residues. Germline V lookup: CDR1 GTSNPN, CDR2 SVGIG (reference sequence). V lost 0 bases, J lost 0 bases, and 12 bases lay in between. The CDR3 bases are TGTGCCTGGAGTGTACCGGGGGATTATAGCAATCAGCCCCAGCATTTT. Translation gives CAWSVPGDYSNQPQHF.

With regard to this clone: This may be a read error: a much more frequent sequence differs by one nucleotide. The chain combines TRBV5-1 with TRBJ1-1, with 8 bases aligning to TRBD1. Unmatched junction bases numbered 3, after V lost 4 bases and J lost 1 base. CDR3 length: 14 amino acids. CDR1 and CDR2 from the germline V gene are SGHRS and YFSETQ. The CDR3 here is CASSKTGANTEAFF. DNA for the CDR3: TGCGCCAGCAGCAAGACAGGGGCGAACACTGAAGCTTTCTTT.

The chain recombines TRBV6-5 with TRBJ1-1; D remains ambiguous. The CDR3 extends over 13 amino acids. V lost 4 bases, J lost 1 base, and 7 bases lay in between. CDR1 and CDR2 (germline): MNHEY, SVGAGI. CDR3 in DNA: TGTGCCAGCAGTTCACAAGAGAACACTGAAGCTTTCTTT. Amino acids: CASSSQENTEAFF.

J is TRBJ2-7 and V is TRBV30, with a tentative D call TRBD1 (6 bases). This CDR3 region has 15 residues. Trimming removed 2 bases at V and 3 bases at J, with 17 bases between. Looked up from germline, CDR1 is GTSNPN and CDR2 is SVGIG (reference sequence). The CDR3 sequence is CAWSKVGGSIYEQYF. CDR3 in DNA: TGTGCCTGGAGTAAAGTAGGGGGATCAATCTACGAGCAGTACTTC.

Only a few counts were recorded for this clone. The rearrangement uses TRBV28 and TRBJ1-2; no clear D. This CDR3 region has 13 residues. V was trimmed by 7 bases and J by 0 bases, leaving 9 bases between them. Germline CDR1 is MDHEN and CDR2 is SYDVKM. CDR3 sequence (DNA): TGTGCCAGCATAGATAGAGCTAACTATGGCTACACCTTC. Encoded protein: CASIDRANYGYTF.

The CDR3 region has the DNA TGTGCCAGCAGCAGGGGTGTCAGCACAGATACGCAGTATTTT. Amino acids: CASSRGVSTDTQYF. The chain has TRBV7-9 and TRBJ2-3, with D possibly being TRBD1 (5 bases). CDR1 and CDR2 from the germline V gene are SEHNR and FQNEAQ (reference sequence). This CDR3 contains 14 residues. Trimming took off 5 bases at V and 0 bases at J, with 9 bases between the two ends.

The CDR3 sequence is CASSLGVTARETQYF. The CDR3 bases are TGCGCCAGCAGCTTGGGGGTGACAGCCCGGGAGACCCAGTACTTC. The gene calls are TRBV5-1 and TRBJ2-5; a possible D gene is TRBD1 (5 bases). The V and J ends lost 0 bases and 5 bases respectively, with 14 bases between them. The V gene's germline CDR1 is SGHRS and CDR2 YFSETQ. This CDR3 region has 15 residues.

CDR3 amino acids: CASSLADTYGGYTF. CDR3 bases: TGTGCCAGCAGCTTAGCTGACACCTATGGGGGCTACACCTTC. The chain uses TRBV7-9 and TRBJ1-2; D not certain. The CDR3 is made up of 14 amino acids. Trimming cost V 0 bases and J 8 bases, with 13 bases left between them. Germline CDR1 reads SEHNR; CDR2 reads FQNEAQ (reference sequence).

The chain is built from TRBV28 and TRBJ1-2; 8 bases are a match to TRBD1. V shed 3 bases and J 3 bases; nucleotides not matched to a gene: 3. Germline V lookup: CDR1 MDHEN, CDR2 SYDVKM. CDR3 length equals 14 residues. Here the CDR3 reads CASSFGTGDYGYTF. Written as DNA, the CDR3 is TGTGCCAGCAGTTTTGGGACAGGCGACTATGGCTACACCTTC.

The chain combines TRBV6-5 with TRBJ2-1, with 11 nucleotides matching TRBD2. The CDR3 has 15 residues. V was pared by 5 bases and J by 5 bases, with 5 bases of the junction left unmatched. Germline loops: CDR1 MNHEY, CDR2 SVGAGI. The chain's CDR3 is CASSQLAGANNEQFF. In DNA form, the CDR3 reads TGTGCCAGCAGTCAACTAGCGGGGGCAAACAATGAGCAGTTCTTC.

The rearrangement links TRBV7-2 to TRBJ2-2, with unresolved D. Germline V gene lookup returns CDR1 SGHTA and CDR2 FQGNSA. Trimming removed 1 base at V and 6 bases at J, with 12 bases between. The CDR3 totals 15 residues. As DNA, the CDR3 is TGTGCCAGCAGCTTAGTTGCGACACTTGCCGGGGAGCTGTTTTTT. Amino acid sequence: CASSLVATLAGELFF. Combining the CDR3 with reference TRBV7-2 and TRBJ2-2 gives the whole variable domain GAGVSQSPSNKVTEKGKDVELRCDPISGHTALYWYRQSLGQGLEFLIYFQGNSAPDKSGLPSDRFSAERTGGSVSTLTIQRTQQEDSAVYLCASSLVATLAGELFFGEGSRLTVL.

The chain uses TRBV19 and TRBJ1-2, with no clear D. This CDR3 comprises 15 residues. V lost 9 bases and J lost 4, with 21 bases in between. Germline assignment: CDR1 LNHDA and CDR2 SQIVND (reference sequence). Here the CDR3 reads CASSLLEGGSYGYTF. The CDR3 region has the DNA TGTGCCAGCTCCCTGTTGGAGGGAGGAAGCTATGGCTACACCTTC.

A few counts support this clone. The chain is built from TRBV13 and TRBJ1-3, with 9 positions matching TRBD1. The J segment lost 2 bases and the V segment lost 1 base, leaving 6 bases of the junction unmatched. Looked up from germline, CDR1 is PRHDT and CDR2 is FYEKMQ (reference sequence). The CDR3 is 17 residues long. Here the CDR3 DNA reads TGTGCCAGCAGCTTAGTTTCCGGGACAGGGCCTGGAAACACCATATATTTT. Protein: CASSLVSGTGPGNTIYF.

This chain connects TRBV4-1 to TRBJ2-4, with TRBD2 as a possible D gene (5 bases). There are 15 residues in the CDR3. In germline, CDR1 is MGHRA, CDR2 YSYEKL. V lost 5 bases to trimming and J lost 2 bases, with 13 bases between them. This CDR3 reads CASSSLDFSKNIQYF. The CDR3 DNA reads TGCGCCAGCAGCTCGCTGGACTTTTCCAAAAACATTCAGTACTTC.

The V call is TRBV9, the J call TRBJ2-3; 9 nucleotides align to TRBD2. CDR1 is SGDLS, CDR2 YYNGEE, per germline. CDR3 length: 16 amino acids. Trimming at V came to 0 bases and at J to 2 bases, leaving 4 bases not matched to a gene. The CDR3 sequence is CASSVGASGVTDTQYF. The DNA for the CDR3 is TGTGCCAGCAGCGTAGGAGCTAGCGGGGTCACAGATACGCAGTATTTT.

The gene calls are TRBV6-1 and TRBJ1-2; D uncertain. Germline CDR1 MNHNS, CDR2 SASEGT. The V end lost 6 bases, the J end lost 3 bases, and 8 bases lay between the germline ends. The CDR3 covers 12 residues. The CDR3 DNA reads as TGTGCCAGCAGCAACCGGGACTATGGCTACACCTTC. It specifies CASSNRDYGYTF.

The rearrangement joins TRBV2 to TRBJ2-3; D is perhaps TRBD2 (6 bases). Germline CDR1 reads SNHLY; CDR2 reads FYNNEI. Trimming removed 0 bases from V and 2 bases from J, with 9 bases in between. There are 15 residues in the CDR3. The CDR3, as DNA: TGTGCCAGCAGTGAAGCGGGGGGTTTCACAGATACGCAGTATTTT. This codes for CASSEAGGFTDTQYF.

This clone was counted only a few times. The chain is built from TRBV28 and TRBJ2-4, with TRBD1 as a possible D gene (5 bases). V shed 5 bases and J shed 0 bases, with 8 bases lying between them. This CDR3 has 14 residues. Germline V CDR1 and CDR2: MDHEN, SYDVKM. The CDR3 loop is CASSGAVAKNIQYF. CDR3 DNA: TGTGCCAGCAGTGGGGCAGTAGCCAAAAACATTCAGTACTTC.

The rearrangement uses TRBV11-2 and TRBJ2-1; maybe TRBD2 (7 bases). With 5 bases removed from V and 6 bases from J, the gap between germline ends came to 17 bases. The CDR3 runs 15 residues. Germline V gene lookup returns CDR1 SGHAT and CDR2 FQNNGV. CDR3 loop: CASSPAWGGPNEQFF. CDR3 in DNA: TGTGCCAGCAGCCCAGCATGGGGGGGGCCCAATGAGCAGTTCTTC.

Details on this clone: A junction end diverges from the germline sequence, so it may reflect a read error. The chain links TRBV28 to TRBJ1-4, with TRBD1 as a possible D gene (6 bases). Germline V gene lookup returns CDR1 MDHEN and CDR2 SYDVKM. The CDR3 sequence is 11 residues long. The CDR3: CASSSRDTPYF. CDR3 bases: TGTGCCAGCAGCTCACGGGACACCCCGTATTTT.

The chain uses TRBV7-2 and TRBJ2-3; weak D call: TRBD2 (7 bases). Germline lookup yields CDR1 SGHTA and CDR2 FQGNSA. V was clipped by 2 bases and J by 1 base, with 16 bases between them. The CDR3 is 17 residues long. The CDR3 nucleotides are TGTGCCAGCAGCTTATTATGGGGGGGGGCCGGCACAGATACGCAGTATTTT. The encoded protein is CASSLLWGGAGTDTQYF.

This chain links TRBV29-1 with TRBJ2-7; 7 bases agree with TRBD2. The V gene end was trimmed by 4 bases and the J gene end by 4 bases; junction bases not matched to a gene: 4. The CDR3 length is 12 residues. Germline V gene sequence: CDR1 SQVTM, CDR2 ANQGSEA. CDR3 DNA: TGCAGCGTTGTCGGGGGGAATTACGAGCAGTACTTC. Translating gives CSVVGGNYEQYF.

The CDR3 region is CASSVVDRGTEAFF. Here the CDR3 DNA reads TGTGCCAGCAGCGTAGTGGACAGGGGGACTGAAGCTTTCTTT. V gene TRBV9 combines with J gene TRBJ1-1, with TRBD1 matching over 10 bases. This CDR3 is 14 amino acids long. V trimming: 0 bases; J trimming: 5 bases; junction bases outside the gene matches: 1. Germline assignment: CDR1 SGDLS and CDR2 YYNGEE.